Detailed here is one T cell receptor (beta chain). Its antigen is still unknown. The source of the sample is a study of CD8 T cells in Susac syndrome. Study-wide results and caveats: The study acknowledged a relatively small number of individuals in its TCR sequencing and HLA analysis.

The authors reverse transcribed roughly 0.5 to 1 ug RNA with random hexamers. immunoSEQ multiplex PCR amplified TCR beta CDR3 across 54 Vbeta, 13 Jbeta. One entry per CDR3 protein, called by TCRdb with MiXCR from the immunoSEQ multiplex PCR reads. In the table there are about 160,000 distinct CDR3 sequences, less than 95% of which are singletons. The TCR was taken from a human donor with multiple sclerosis. Sequencing was done on a sample of CD4+ T cells from PBMCs.

The CDR3 sequence: CASSSQTVDYGYTF. The CDR3 nucleotides read TGTGCCAGCAGCTCTCAGACAGTCGACTATGGCTACACCTTC. The chain is built from TRBV5-4 and TRBJ1-2; tentative D call: TRBD1 (5 bases). This CDR3 contains 14 residues. Germline V gives CDR1 SGHNT, CDR2 YYREEE (reference sequence). Trimming stripped 3 bases from V and 3 bases from J, with 12 bases between.